One T cell receptor (beta chain) is described in this entry. Original data processing: How many nucleated cells were present was estimated from reference gene primer amplification. TCRdb's copy holds only in-frame clones and misses some; the assay was immunoSEQ multiplex PCR. V and J calls and clone size are copied from that table; D and trimming were computed from the DNA. Counted here are just under 250,000 clones, around 85% occurring once; the ten biggest clones make up roughly 3%. This record belongs to a study of blood T cell repertoires in COVID-19. Study-level information: Acute and convalescent COVID-19 samples came from the United States, Italy and Spain. From T cells, B-cell-depleted T cells, or PBMCs came the material, which was cDNA or gDNA.

This CDR3 comprises 18 residues. V trimming: 1 base; J trimming: 6 bases; junction bases outside the gene matches: 8. CDR1 SSHAT and CDR2 FNYEAQ come from the germline V gene (reference sequence). The chain employs TRBV7-7 and TRBJ2-1; the match to TRBD2 covers 14 bases. The sequenced sample consisted of peripheral blood. The receptor's source is a woman aged 30 to 39 who had recovered from COVID-19. The CDR3 loop reads CASSLGPAGTSGGNEQFF. CDR3 nucleotide sequence: TGTGCCAGCAGCTTAGGTCCCGCCGGGACTAGCGGGGGCAATGAGCAGTTCTTC.